This entry concerns a single TCR beta chain. Specified time point: patch test 2, 6 weeks after DPC sensitization. Treatment in this sample: therapeutic diphenylcyclopropenone sensitization with weekly scalp DPC. J was trimmed by 5 bases and V by 6 bases; bases with no gene match: 8. Germline CDR1 is SGHNT and CDR2 is YENEEA. CDR3 size: 15 residues. A single record per CDR3 protein comes from TCRdb applying MiXCR to the RACE reads. The repertoire holds 110,000 to 150,000 distinct CDR3 sequences, with 12% as singletons. This sample stems from a study of human T cells and chemical hapten exposure. The TCR sequence derives from a woman aged 50 to 60 with alopecia areata. Some clones in this sample may be carry-over from other donors' samples. The sample consisted of whole blood, taken in connection with sensitization to the hapten diphenylcyclopropenone (DPC). The chain recombines TRBV11-3 with TRBJ2-3, with TRBD2 matching over 10 bases. This chain's CDR3 is CASRRTSGPGDTQYF. The CDR3 DNA reads TGTGCCAGCAGACGGACTAGCGGCCCAGGAGATACGCAGTATTTT.